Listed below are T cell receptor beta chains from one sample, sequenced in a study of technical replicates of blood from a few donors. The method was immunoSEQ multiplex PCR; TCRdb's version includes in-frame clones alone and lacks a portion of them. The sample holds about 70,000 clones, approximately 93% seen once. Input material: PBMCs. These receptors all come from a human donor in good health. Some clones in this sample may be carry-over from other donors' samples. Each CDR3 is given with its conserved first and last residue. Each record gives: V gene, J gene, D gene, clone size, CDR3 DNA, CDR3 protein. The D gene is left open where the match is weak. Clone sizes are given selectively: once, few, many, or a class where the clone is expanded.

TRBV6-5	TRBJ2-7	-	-	TGTGCCAGCAGCCGATCCCCCGGGGCGGGGTACGAGCAGTACTTC	CASSRSPGAGYEQYF
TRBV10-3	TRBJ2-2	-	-	TGTGCCATCGGAGGGTCGGCGGTGGGAACCGGGGAGCTGTTTTTT	CAIGGSAVGTGELFF
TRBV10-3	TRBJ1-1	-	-	TGTGCCATCACTGAGGGGCAGAACACTGAAGCTTTCTTT	CAITEGQNTEAFF
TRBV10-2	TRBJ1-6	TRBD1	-	TGCGCCAGCAGTGAGTCGAGCGCCCAGGGGGGATTTAGTCGTTCACCCCTCCACTTT	CASSESSAQGGFSRSPLHF
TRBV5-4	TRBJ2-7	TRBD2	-	TGTGCCAGCAGCGGAGCGGGGCGCTCCTACGAGCAGTACTTC	CASSGAGRSYEQYF
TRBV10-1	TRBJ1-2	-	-	TGCGCCAGCAGTGAGTTCCGCAGGGACTATGGCTACACCTTC	CASSEFRRDYGYTF
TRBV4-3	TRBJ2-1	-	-	TGCGCCAGCAGCCAAGATCGTTATAGCGCCAATGAGCAGTTCTTC	CASSQDRYSANEQFF
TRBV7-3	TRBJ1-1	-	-	TGTGCCAGCAGCTTATATGGGCGAGATGGAGCTTTCTTT	CASSLYGRDGAFF
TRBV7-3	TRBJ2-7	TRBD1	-	TGTGCCAGCAGCTTAACTGGGACAGGTATCTCCGAGCAGTACTTC	CASSLTGTGISEQYF
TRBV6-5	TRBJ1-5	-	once	TGTGCCAGCAGTCCCAGGGGTAATAGCAATCAGCCCCAGCATTTT	CASSPRGNSNQPQHF
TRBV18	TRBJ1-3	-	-	TGTGCCAGCTCACCACAGCGGGCCTCCTCTGGAAACACCATATATTTT	CASSPQRASSGNTIYF
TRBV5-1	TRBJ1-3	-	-	TGCGCCAGCAGCCCGGACAGTGGCTCTGGAAACACCATATATTTT	CASSPDSGSGNTIYF
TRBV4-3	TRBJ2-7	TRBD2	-	TGCGCCAGCAGCCAAGGTACTAGCGGGGCGTCCTACGAGCAGTACTTC	CASSQGTSGASYEQYF
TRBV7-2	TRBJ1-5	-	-	TGTGCCAGCAGCTATTCGCCAGGCGATCAGCCCCAGCATTTT	CASSYSPGDQPQHF
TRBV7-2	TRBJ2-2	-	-	TGTGCCAGCAGCTTAGTTGGGGAGCTCCACACCGGGGAGCTGTTTTTT	CASSLVGELHTGELFF
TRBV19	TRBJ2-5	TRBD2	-	TGTGCCAGTAGACGGACTAGCGGGAAGGAGACCCAGTACTTC	CASRRTSGKETQYF
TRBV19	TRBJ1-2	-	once	TGTGCCAGTAGGGAAGGACAGCCCAGTGGCTACACCTTC	CASREGQPSGYTF
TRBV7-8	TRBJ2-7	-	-	TGTGCCAGCAGCTTAGCATTTAGGGGGAACTACGAGCAGTACTTC	CASSLAFRGNYEQYF
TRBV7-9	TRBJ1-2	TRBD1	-	TGTGCCAGCAGCCCGACGGGACAGGGTTCTATGCCTGGGGGCTACACCTTC	CASSPTGQGSMPGGYTF
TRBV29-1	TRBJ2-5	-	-	TGCAGCGTTCCCCGGTCCCAAGAGACCCAGTACTTC	CSVPRSQETQYF
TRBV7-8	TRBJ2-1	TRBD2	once	TGTGCCAGCAGCTTAGATGGCCTAGCGGGAGCTGGTGAGCAGTTCTTC	CASSLDGLAGAGEQFF
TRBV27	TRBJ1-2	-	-	TGTGCCAGCACCCCCCAGGGGCACTCCTCTGGCTACACCTTC	CASTPQGHSSGYTF
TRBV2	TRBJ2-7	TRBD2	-	TGTGCCAGCATCTTAGCGGGAGGGCCTTACGAGCAGTACTTC	CASILAGGPYEQYF
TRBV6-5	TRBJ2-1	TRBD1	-	TGTGCCAGCAGCCCCGGACAGGGACCAAATGAGCAGTTCTTC	CASSPGQGPNEQFF
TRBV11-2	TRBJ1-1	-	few	TGTGCCAGCAGCTTAATAAACAGGGCCAACACTGAAGCTTTCTTT	CASSLINRANTEAFF
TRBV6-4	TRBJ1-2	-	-	TGTGCCAGCAGTGACTCGGTTGGCGGAGGGTATGGCTACACCTTC	CASSDSVGGGYGYTF
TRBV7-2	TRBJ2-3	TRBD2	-	TGTGCCAGCAGCTCCGCTAGCGGGGGCCCCACAGATACGCAGTATTTT	CASSSASGGPTDTQYF
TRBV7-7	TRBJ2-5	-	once	TGTGCCAGCAGGGAGTTGGCGAGAGAGACCCAGTACTTC	CASRELARETQYF
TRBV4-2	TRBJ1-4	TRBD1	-	TGTGCCAGCAGCCTCAGGGGGCGGAGTAATGAAAAACTGTTTTTT	CASSLRGRSNEKLFF
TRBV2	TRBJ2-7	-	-	TGTGCCTCCCAACCAGGGCTAGCGCCTTCCTACGAGCAGTACTTC	CASQPGLAPSYEQYF
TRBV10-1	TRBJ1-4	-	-	TGCGCCAGCAGTGTGAGGGGCGGGGATGAAAAACTGTTTTTT	CASSVRGGDEKLFF
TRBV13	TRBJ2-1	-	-	TGTGCCAGCAGCTTAGAGGTAGCACCCCCAGACAATGAGCAGTTCTTC	CASSLEVAPPDNEQFF
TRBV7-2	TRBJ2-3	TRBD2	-	TGTGCCAGCAGCTTAGTTCCCCTCAGCGGGGGCACAGATACGCAGTATTTT	CASSLVPLSGGTDTQYF